Listed below are T cell receptor beta chains from one sample, sequenced in a study of chemoradiotherapy in HPV16-positive cancers. This table comes from immunoSEQ multiplex PCR, and its TCRdb copy is limited to in-frame clones, with some not included. Of a few thousand clones in the sample, around 70% were seen once. Sample collection was performed from a patient who underwent chemoradiotherapy. These receptor sequences come from a human donor with HPV-associated anogenital cancer. CDR3s include the opening cysteine and the closing phenylalanine or tryptophan. The order of the fields is CDR3 protein, CDR3 DNA, D gene, J gene, clone size, V gene. D genes are given only for firm matches. For some rows the clone size is stated as once, few or many, or as a class when expanded; others skip it.

CASSPPGYIQYF | TGTGCCAGCAGTCCTCCAGGATACATTCAGTACTTC | - | TRBJ2-4 | - | TRBV28
CSVEDRDGGPIYEQYF | TGCAGCGTTGAAGATCGAGACGGGGGCCCCATCTACGAGCAGTACTTC | - | TRBJ2-7 | - | TRBV29-1
CASRPTTGANTEAFF | TGTGCCAGCAGACCTACGACAGGGGCGAACACTGAAGCTTTCTTT | TRBD1 | TRBJ1-1 | - | TRBV28
CASSEALQGWTDTQYF | TGTGCCAGCAGTGAAGCGCTTCAGGGGTGGACAGATACGCAGTATTTT | - | TRBJ2-3 | - | TRBV6-1
CASSIGSTPLTDTQYF | TGTGCCAGTAGTATAGGTTCCACCCCCCTCACAGATACGCAGTATTTT | - | TRBJ2-3 | - | TRBV19
CASSEVWGGVNTEAFF | TGTGCCAGCAGTGAAGTTTGGGGGGGTGTGAACACTGAAGCTTTCTTT | - | TRBJ1-1 | once | TRBV6-1
CSAGERGKTVNEQFF | TGCAGCGCTGGAGAGCGGGGAAAAACGGTGAATGAGCAGTTCTTC | TRBD2 | TRBJ2-1 | - | TRBV29-1
CASSSDARGYTF | TGTGCCAGCAGTAGTGACGCGAGGGGCTACACCTTC | - | TRBJ1-2 | - | TRBV25-1
CASSSPSVGVAGNIQYF | TGTGCCAGCAGCTCCCCATCCGTCGGAGTCGCGGGAAACATTCAGTACTTC | - | TRBJ2-4 | - | TRBV5-4
CASSRLEGTQYF | TGTGCCAGCAGTAGATTGGAGGGGACGCAGTATTTT | - | TRBJ2-3 | - | TRBV6-1
CASSPWGNNEKLFF | TGCGCCAGCAGCCCCTGGGGTAACAATGAAAAACTGTTTTTT | - | TRBJ1-4 | - | TRBV5-1
CASSSNAGTGVTGNTIYF | TGTGCCAGCAGCTCTAACGCCGGGACAGGGGTAACTGGAAACACCATATATTTT | TRBD1 | TRBJ1-3 | - | TRBV11-1
CASSFEGGGQPQHF | TGTGCCAGCAGTTTTGAAGGGGGCGGTCAGCCCCAGCATTTT | TRBD1 | TRBJ1-5 | - | TRBV28
CASSLAVRTAKNIQYF | TGTGCCAGCAGCTTAGCAGTCCGGACAGCCAAAAACATTCAGTACTTC | - | TRBJ2-4 | - | TRBV11-2
CASSVDPRDHEQYF | TGTGCCAGCAGCGTAGATCCCAGGGACCACGAGCAGTACTTC | - | TRBJ2-7 | once | TRBV9
CASSQDRASDTEAFF | TGCGCCAGCAGCCAAGACAGGGCGTCCGACACTGAAGCTTTCTTT | - | TRBJ1-1 | - | TRBV4-1
CASSVTENSNQPQHF | TGTGCCAGCAGTGTGACAGAAAATAGCAATCAGCCCCAGCATTTT | - | TRBJ1-5 | - | TRBV28
CASIRGANYGYTF | TGTGCCAGCATCCGAGGGGCTAACTATGGCTACACCTTC | - | TRBJ1-2 | - | TRBV5-6
CSVAGQGANLRTEAFF | TGCAGCGTGGCAGGACAGGGGGCTAATTTGCGCACTGAAGCTTTCTTT | TRBD1 | TRBJ1-1 | - | TRBV29-1
CASSLRSSAMAEAFF | TGTGCCAGCAGCTTAAGGTCCAGCGCCATGGCTGAAGCTTTCTTT | - | TRBJ1-1 | few | TRBV7-9
CASSVGLEQTQYF | TGTGCCAGCAGCGTGGGACTAGAGCAGACCCAGTACTTC | TRBD2 | TRBJ2-5 | - | TRBV7-8
CASSEGARVEAEAFF | TGTGCCAGCAGTGAAGGGGCGCGGGTGGAGGCTGAAGCTTTCTTT | - | TRBJ1-1 | - | TRBV6-1
CSVRLAGLTTDTQYF | TGCAGCGTTAGACTAGCGGGGCTGACCACAGATACGCAGTATTTT | TRBD2 | TRBJ2-3 | - | TRBV29-1
CASYGQYNEQFF | TGTGCCAGTTACGGACAGTACAATGAGCAGTTCTTC | - | TRBJ2-1 | - | TRBV19
CASSLQLSRLETQYF | TGTGCCAGCAGTTTACAATTAAGTAGATTGGAGACCCAGTACTTC | - | TRBJ2-5 | - | TRBV27
CASSFLAYEQFF | TGTGCCAGCAGCTTCCTCGCCTATGAGCAGTTCTTC | - | TRBJ2-1 | - | TRBV5-6
CASSLVRRTGELFF | TGTGCCAGCAGTTTGGTCAGACGCACCGGGGAGCTGTTTTTT | - | TRBJ2-2 | - | TRBV28